One sample yielded the 20 T cell receptor beta chains listed below, sequenced in a study of cytomegalovirus exposure and HLA in healthy donors. PCR employed 60 Vbeta and 13 Jbeta primers. The data were produced by immunoSEQ multiplex PCR, yet TCRdb's version contains in-frame clones alone and is incomplete. The data hold approximately 170,000 clones, with more than 60% observed a single time. The sequenced sample was PBMCs. These receptors were taken from a woman in her thirties or forties in good health and CMV-seropositive.

This clone was observed a handful of times. The J gene is TRBJ1-2, the V gene TRBV2; TRBD1 matches at 7 bases. Germline-derived CDR1 and CDR2 are SNHLY and FYNNEI. V lost 4 bases, J lost 5 bases, and 7 bases stayed unmatched. The CDR3 consists of 14 residues. CDR3 nucleotides: TGTGCCAGCAGTGGGGGACAGAGGCTGTATGGCTACACCTTC. It codes for CASSGGQRLYGYTF.

The rearrangement uses TRBV9 and TRBJ2-1; 11 bases are shared with TRBD2. The germline V gene has CDR1 SGDLS and CDR2 YYNGEE. With V trimmed by 2 bases and J by 10 bases, 5 bases remained unmatched. The CDR3 spans 14 residues. CDR3 in DNA: TGTGCCAGCAGCGTGGCTAGCGGGGGGCGGGAGCAGTTCTTC. This codes for CASSVASGGREQFF.

This clone was seen only a few times. This chain connects TRBV6-5 to TRBJ2-1; TRBD1 aligns across 7 bases. V lost 7 bases, J lost 6 bases, and 6 bases stayed unmatched. The CDR3 loop spans 13 amino acids. Germline CDR1 MNHEY, CDR2 SVGAGI. The CDR3 region has the DNA TGTGCCAGCAAAGAGACAGGGACCAATGAGCAGTTCTTC. Encoded protein: CASKETGTNEQFF.

The V and J genes are TRBV10-2 and TRBJ1-2; no clear D. The CDR3 extends over 13 amino acids. Germline V lookup: CDR1 WSHSY, CDR2 SAAADI. Between the trimmed V and J ends, which lost 3 bases and 2 bases, there was a span of 7 bases. The chain's CDR3 is CASSDAGNYGYTF. The CDR3 nucleotides are TGCGCCAGCAGTGATGCAGGAAACTATGGCTACACCTTC.

The chain employs TRBV6-6 and TRBJ1-1, with 7 bases that match TRBD1. The V gene's germline CDR1 is MNHNY and CDR2 SVGAGI (reference sequence). The CDR3 sequence is 14 residues long. V dropped 5 bases and J dropped 1; count of bases not matched to a gene: 4. CDR3 in amino acids: CASSRGQPNTEAFF. The CDR3 DNA reads as TGTGCCAGCAGTAGGGGACAGCCGAACACTGAAGCTTTCTTT.

The V call is TRBV15, the J call TRBJ2-5; 7 bases map to TRBD1. The CDR3 length is 15 residues. The trim removed 2 bases at V and 4 bases at J, leaving 7 bases unmatched. Germline loops: CDR1 LNHNV, CDR2 YYDKDF (reference sequence). The CDR3 DNA is TGTGCCACCAGCAGACGACAGGGTGGGAGAGAGACCCAGTACTTC. This codes for CATSRRQGGRETQYF. The whole variable domain, filled in from reference TRBV15 and TRBJ2-5, reads DAMVIQNPRYQVTQFGKPVTLSCSQTLNHNVMYWYQQKSSQAPKLLFHYYDKDFNNEADTPDNFQSRRPNTSFCFLDIRSPGLGDTAMYLCATSRRQGGRETQYFGPGTRLLVL.

The rearrangement uses TRBV6-6 and TRBJ2-6; D not certain. Trimming removed 2 bases from V and 0 bases from J, with 5 bases in between. This CDR3 comprises 15 residues. CDR1 MNHNY and CDR2 SVGAGI come from the germline V gene (reference sequence). The CDR3 region has the DNA TGTGCCAGCAGTTACACTGGCTCTGGGGCCAACGTCCTGACTTTC. Protein sequence: CASSYTGSGANVLTF.

V gene TRBV6-6 combines with J gene TRBJ1-2; D is undetermined. The CDR3 length is 12 residues. Germline V gene data show CDR1 as MNHNY and CDR2 as SVGAGI (reference sequence). The V gene lost 7 bases and the J gene lost 6 bases, with 12 bases spanning the gap. For the CDR3, the DNA is TGTGCCAGCACCGTCGCAGGTGATGGCTACACCTTC. It yields the protein CASTVAGDGYTF.

This chain joins TRBV6-6 and TRBJ1-3; D possibly corresponds to TRBD1 (5 bases). V dropped 6 bases and J dropped 0 bases, with 12 bases sitting between them. Germline CDR1 reads MNHNY; CDR2 reads SVGAGI (reference sequence). The CDR3 extends over 15 amino acids. The CDR3 sequence: CASRSSRVSGNTIYF. DNA for the CDR3: TGTGCCAGCAGGTCAAGCAGGGTCTCTGGAAACACCATATATTTT.

This clone has just one count. The V call is TRBV6-1, the J call TRBJ1-1; 8 bases align to TRBD1. With V trimmed by 8 bases and J by 6 bases, 5 bases remained unmatched. This CDR3 region has 12 residues. Germline-derived CDR1 and CDR2 are MNHNS and SASEGT. CDR3 DNA: TGTGCCAGCGGACAGGGTGTCGCTGAAGCTTTCTTT. This gives the protein CASGQGVAEAFF.

V and J are TRBV4-2 and TRBJ2-7; 8 nucleotides agree with TRBD2. This CDR3 is built from 15 residues. Germline assignment: CDR1 LGHNA and CDR2 YNFKEQ. The trim removed 4 bases at V and 12 bases at J, leaving 17 bases unmatched. CDR3 nucleotides: TGTGCCAGCAGCCCCGCGAGCGGGGGCGTCCGAACGGCGTACTTC. Its protein product is CASSPASGGVRTAYF.

The rearrangement links TRBV10-3 to TRBJ2-3, with 12 nucleotides matching TRBD2. The germline V gene encodes CDR1 ENHRY and CDR2 SYGVKD. Trimming removed 6 bases from V and 4 bases from J; junction bases left unmatched: 5. CDR3 length: 15 residues. CDR3 sequence reads: CAIRAGLAGPDTQYF. The CDR3 coding sequence is TGTGCCATCAGGGCTGGACTAGCGGGGCCAGATACGCAGTATTTT.

This clone was observed a handful of times. The V call is TRBV5-4, the J call TRBJ1-6; TRBD1 aligns across 9 bases. With V trimmed by 5 bases and J by 5 bases, 5 bases remained unmatched. The CDR3 loop spans 15 amino acids. Per germline, CDR1 SGHNT and CDR2 YYREEE (reference sequence). CDR3 region: CASRFGTGNNSPLHF. Written as DNA, the CDR3 is TGTGCCAGCAGATTCGGGACAGGGAATAATTCACCCCTCCACTTT.

The chain joins TRBV20-1 to TRBJ1-2; D not resolved. CDR3 length equals 11 residues. Germline values: CDR1 DFQATT, CDR2 SNEGSKA (reference sequence). CDR3 DNA sequence: TGCAGCCTATCCCGGACTGATGGCTACACCTTC. Translation: CSLSRTDGYTF.

The chain combines TRBV23-1 with TRBJ1-3; a possible D gene is TRBD1 (5 bases). TRBV23-1 is an open reading frame, and its role is uncertain. This CDR3 spans 22 amino acids. V lost 2 bases and J lost 0, with 29 bases in between. This CDR3 is CASSQPIGPLVATGCSGNTIYF. The CDR3 coding sequence is TGCGCCAGCAGTCAACCGATCGGGCCGCTTGTCGCCACAGGCTGCTCTGGAAACACCATATATTTT.

The chain joins TRBV5-1 to TRBJ1-6; TRBD1 might be the D (6 bases). Trimming cost V 2 bases and J 7 bases, with 13 bases left between them. Germline V CDR1 and CDR2: SGHRS, YFSETQ. This CDR3 has 15 residues. The CDR3 loop is CASSLQGTINSPLHF. CDR3 DNA sequence: TGCGCCAGCAGCTTACAGGGAACTATCAATTCACCCCTCCACTTT.

The rearrangement joins TRBV5-5 to TRBJ1-1; no clear D gene. The CDR3 spans 13 residues. From germline, CDR1 is SGHKS and CDR2 YYEKEE (reference sequence). The V end lost 2 bases, the J end lost 3 bases, and 8 bases lay between the germline ends. The CDR3 spells CASSFWSDTEAFF. For the CDR3, the DNA is TGTGCCAGCAGCTTCTGGTCGGACACTGAAGCTTTCTTT.

The chain recombines TRBV7-8 with TRBJ2-3, with TRBD2 matching over 8 bases. J was trimmed by 1 base and V by 5 bases; bases with no gene match: 11. The germline CDR1 and CDR2 sequences are SGHVS and FQNEAQ. CDR3 length: 17 amino acids. The CDR3 spells CASSTYGSSGRTDTQYF. CDR3 nucleotides: TGTGCCAGCAGCACCTACGGCTCTAGCGGGCGCACAGATACGCAGTATTTT.

The rearrangement joins TRBV6-1 to TRBJ1-1; 8 nucleotides align to TRBD1. The junction had 9 bases not matched to a gene; V was cut back by 3 bases and J by 9 bases. This CDR3 has 14 amino acids. Germline V gene lookup returns CDR1 MNHNS and CDR2 SASEGT. CDR3 in amino acids: CASSDRQGSTKAFF. The CDR3 DNA follows: TGTGCCAGCAGTGACCGACAGGGGAGTACCAAAGCTTTCTTT.

This chain connects TRBV5-1 to TRBJ1-2; 9 nucleotides match TRBD1. The CDR3 extends over 13 amino acids. From germline, CDR1 is SGHRS and CDR2 YFSETQ. Trimming at V came to 4 bases and at J to 5 bases, leaving 3 bases not matched to a gene. The CDR3 DNA sequence: TGCGCCAGCAGCCCTGGACAGGGGTATGGCTACACCTTC. Protein sequence: CASSPGQGYGYTF.